Presented here are 10 T cell receptor beta chains from one specimen sequenced in a study of T cell responses to AZD1222 COVID-19 vaccine. Sequenced by immunoSEQ multiplex PCR; TCRdb stores in-frame clones only, minus some. The sample has about 25,000 clones, more than 75% seen once. Sequences were derived from peripheral blood, sampled 28 days after the second AZD1222 dose. These receptors came from an adult who received the AZD1222 COVID-19 vaccine.

The V call is TRBV2, the J call TRBJ1-1; D uncertain. The CDR3 runs to 15 residues. CDR1 SNHLY and CDR2 FYNNEI come from the germline V gene. Trimming shortened V by 1 base and J by 1 base, and 10 bases separated the two germline ends. For the CDR3, the DNA is TGTGCCAGCAGTGAAGTGCTGGGGAAGAACACTGAAGCTTTCTTT. Its protein is CASSEVLGKNTEAFF.

The rearrangement links TRBV7-8 to TRBJ2-7; 11 nucleotides align to TRBD2. Per the germline V gene, CDR1 is SGHVS and CDR2 is FQNEAQ. V trimming: 5 bases; J trimming: 3 bases; junction bases outside the gene matches: 6. The CDR3 extends over 15 amino acids. DNA for the CDR3: TGTGCCAGCAGCACCCCGGGACTAGCGGACTACGAGCAGTACTTC. This encodes CASSTPGLADYEQYF.

The rearrangement joins TRBV7-2 to TRBJ1-5; no clear D gene. With 4 bases removed from V and 3 bases from J, the gap between germline ends came to 7 bases. CDR1 and CDR2 from the germline V gene are SGHTA and FQGNSA. The CDR3 is 13 amino acids. CDR3 sequence (DNA): TGTGCCAGCAGCTCCCGGGTCAATCAGCCCCAGCATTTT. Protein: CASSSRVNQPQHF. The full variable domain, in which reference TRBV7-2 and TRBJ1-5 provide the parts outside the CDR3, is GAGVSQSPSNKVTEKGKDVELRCDPISGHTALYWYRQSLGQGLEFLIYFQGNSAPDKSGLPSDRFSAERTGGSVSTLTIQRTQQEDSAVYLCASSSRVNQPQHFGDGTRLSIL.

The chain couples TRBV19 to TRBJ1-2; D unresolved. Germline CDR1 is LNHDA and CDR2 is SQIVND (reference sequence). Trimming took off 4 bases at V and 4 bases at J, with 13 bases between the two ends. The CDR3 contains 14 residues. CDR3 sequence (DNA): TGTGCCAGTAGTAACAGTTGGGAAAGCTATGGCTACACCTTC. Translated: CASSNSWESYGYTF.

V gene TRBV6-1 combines with J gene TRBJ2-4; D possibly corresponds to TRBD2 (6 bases). The CDR3 runs to 16 residues. The germline V gene encodes CDR1 MNHNS and CDR2 SASEGT. Trimming removed 3 bases at V and 1 base at J, with 13 bases between. The CDR3 sequence is CASSESAGSAKNIQYF. In DNA form, the CDR3 reads TGTGCCAGCAGTGAGAGCGCGGGAAGTGCCAAAAACATTCAGTACTTC.

There are a few counts of this clone. The chain couples TRBV28 to TRBJ1-3; TRBD1 matches at 7 bases. Germline loops: CDR1 MDHEN, CDR2 SYDVKM. This CDR3 has 16 residues. With V trimmed by 6 bases and J by 0 bases, 8 bases remained unmatched. The chain's CDR3 is CASSPGQTYSGNTIYF. Here the CDR3 DNA reads TGTGCCAGCAGCCCGGGACAGACTTACTCTGGAAACACCATATATTTT.

This clone was seen a single time. Here the CDR3 reads CASRSTSGIRGETQYF. The CDR3 coding sequence is TGTGCCAGCAGATCGACTAGCGGGATACGGGGAGAGACCCAGTACTTC. The chain carries TRBV2 and TRBJ2-5, with TRBD2 matching 11 bases. This CDR3 spans 16 amino acids. After removal of 6 bases from V and 4 bases from J, the junction contained 10 bases not matched to a gene. Germline CDR1 and CDR2: SNHLY and FYNNEI.

The V and J genes are TRBV10-3 and TRBJ2-7, with D maybe TRBD1 (5 bases). The CDR3 runs to 16 residues. The germline V and J ends were trimmed by 7 bases and 0 bases, with 19 bases remaining between them. The germline gives CDR1 ENHRY, CDR2 SYGVKD. The DNA for the CDR3 is TGTGCCATCACCGAGTCTGGGGCAGGGAACTCCTACGAGCAGTACTTC. Translation: CAITESGAGNSYEQYF.

The chain joins TRBV29-1 to TRBJ1-1; D remains ambiguous. The CDR3 extends over 12 amino acids. Trimming cost V 4 bases and J 1 base, with 7 bases left between them. Germline V gene sequence: CDR1 SQVTM, CDR2 ANQGSEA. The CDR3 DNA follows: TGCAGCGTTGGAAAAGGGAACACTGAAGCTTTCTTT. It yields the protein CSVGKGNTEAFF.

This clone occurred once. CDR3 coding DNA: TGTGCCAGTGGGCAGGGGTATGGTGGCTACACCTTC. This sequence encodes CASGQGYGGYTF. J is TRBJ1-2 and V is TRBV6-5; D perhaps matches TRBD1 (6 bases). The CDR3 spans 12 residues. From germline, CDR1 is MNHEY and CDR2 SVGAGI. The V gene lost 9 bases and the J gene lost 7 bases, with 15 bases spanning the gap.